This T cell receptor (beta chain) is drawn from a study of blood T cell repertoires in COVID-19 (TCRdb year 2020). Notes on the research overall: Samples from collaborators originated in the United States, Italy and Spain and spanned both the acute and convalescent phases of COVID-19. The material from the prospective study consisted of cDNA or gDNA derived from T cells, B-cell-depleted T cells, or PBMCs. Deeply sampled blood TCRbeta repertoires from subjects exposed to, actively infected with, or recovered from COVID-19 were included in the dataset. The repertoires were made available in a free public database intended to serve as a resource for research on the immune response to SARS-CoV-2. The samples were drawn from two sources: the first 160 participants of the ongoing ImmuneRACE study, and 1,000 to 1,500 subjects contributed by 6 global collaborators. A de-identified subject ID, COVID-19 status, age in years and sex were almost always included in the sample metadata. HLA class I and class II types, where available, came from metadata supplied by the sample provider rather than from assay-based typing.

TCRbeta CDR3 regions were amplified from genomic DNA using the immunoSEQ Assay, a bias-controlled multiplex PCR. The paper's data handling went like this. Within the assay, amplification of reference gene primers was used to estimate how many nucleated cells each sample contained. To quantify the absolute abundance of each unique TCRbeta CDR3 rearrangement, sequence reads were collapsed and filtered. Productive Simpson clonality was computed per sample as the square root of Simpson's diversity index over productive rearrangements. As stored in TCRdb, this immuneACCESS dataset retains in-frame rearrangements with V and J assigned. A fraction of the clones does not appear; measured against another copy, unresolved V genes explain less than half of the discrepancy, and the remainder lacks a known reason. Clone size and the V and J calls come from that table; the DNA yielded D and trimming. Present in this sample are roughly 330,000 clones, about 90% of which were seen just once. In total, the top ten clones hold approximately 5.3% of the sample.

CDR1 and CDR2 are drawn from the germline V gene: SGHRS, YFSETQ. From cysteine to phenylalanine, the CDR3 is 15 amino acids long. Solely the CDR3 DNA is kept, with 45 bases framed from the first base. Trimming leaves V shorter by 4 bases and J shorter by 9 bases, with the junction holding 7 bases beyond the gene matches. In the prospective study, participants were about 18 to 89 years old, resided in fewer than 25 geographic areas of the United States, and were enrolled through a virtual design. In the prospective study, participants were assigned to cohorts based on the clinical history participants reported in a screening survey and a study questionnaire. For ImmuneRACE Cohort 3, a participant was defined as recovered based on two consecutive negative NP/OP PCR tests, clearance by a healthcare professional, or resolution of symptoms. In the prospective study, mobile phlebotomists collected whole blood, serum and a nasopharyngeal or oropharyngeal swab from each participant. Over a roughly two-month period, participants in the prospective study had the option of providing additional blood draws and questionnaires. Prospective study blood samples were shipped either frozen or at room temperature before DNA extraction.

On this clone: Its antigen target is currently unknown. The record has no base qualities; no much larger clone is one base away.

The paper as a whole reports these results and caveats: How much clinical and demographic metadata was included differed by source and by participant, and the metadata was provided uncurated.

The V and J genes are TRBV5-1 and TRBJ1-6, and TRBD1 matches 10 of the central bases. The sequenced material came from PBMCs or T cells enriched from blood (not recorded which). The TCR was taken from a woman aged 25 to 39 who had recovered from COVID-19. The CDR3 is CASSLGQGSISPLHF. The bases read TGCGCCAGCAGCCTGGGACAGGGGTCGATTTCACCCCTCCACTTT.